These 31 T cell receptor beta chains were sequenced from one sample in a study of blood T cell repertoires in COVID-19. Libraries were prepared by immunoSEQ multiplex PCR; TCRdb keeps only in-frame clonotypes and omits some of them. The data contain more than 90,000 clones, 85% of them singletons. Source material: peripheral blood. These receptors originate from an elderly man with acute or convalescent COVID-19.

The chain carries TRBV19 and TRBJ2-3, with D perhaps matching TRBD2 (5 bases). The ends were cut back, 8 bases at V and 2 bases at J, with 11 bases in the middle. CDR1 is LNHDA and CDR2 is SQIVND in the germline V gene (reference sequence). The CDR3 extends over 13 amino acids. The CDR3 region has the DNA TGTGCCAGTGCGGACTTCCCCACAGATACGCAGTATTTT. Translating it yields CASADFPTDTQYF.

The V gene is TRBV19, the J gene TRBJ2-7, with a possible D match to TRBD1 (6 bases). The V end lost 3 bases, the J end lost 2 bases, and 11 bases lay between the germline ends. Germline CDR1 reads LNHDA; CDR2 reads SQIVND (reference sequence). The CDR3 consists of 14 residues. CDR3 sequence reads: CASSMTGETYEQYF. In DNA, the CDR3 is TGTGCCAGTAGTATGACAGGCGAAACCTACGAGCAGTACTTC.

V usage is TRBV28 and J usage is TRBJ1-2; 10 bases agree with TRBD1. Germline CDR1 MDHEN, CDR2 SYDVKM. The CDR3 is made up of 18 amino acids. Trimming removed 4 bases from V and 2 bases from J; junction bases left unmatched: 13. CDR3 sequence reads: CASSSLVGTGVANYGYTF. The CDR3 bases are TGTGCCAGCAGTTCCCTGGTGGGGACAGGGGTTGCCAACTATGGCTACACCTTC.

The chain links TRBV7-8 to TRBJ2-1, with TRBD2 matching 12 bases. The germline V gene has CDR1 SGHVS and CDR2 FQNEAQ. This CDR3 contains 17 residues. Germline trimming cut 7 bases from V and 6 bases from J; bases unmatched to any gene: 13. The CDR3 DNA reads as TGTGCCAGCATCTCGACAGGGGGGGGACTAGCGGGCAATGAGCAGTTCTTC. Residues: CASISTGGGLAGNEQFF.

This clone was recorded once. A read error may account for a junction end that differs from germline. In DNA, the CDR3 is TGTGCTAGCAGCTTAGAGGTAGCGGGAGTTTCCGGGGAGCTGTTTTTT. It yields the protein CASSLEVAGVSGELFF. The chain combines TRBV7-7 with TRBJ2-2; the match to TRBD2 covers 9 bases. Germline V gives CDR1 SSHAT, CDR2 FNYEAQ (reference sequence). The CDR3 is 16 amino acids. The whole variable domain, remainder taken from reference TRBV7-7 and TRBJ2-2, is GAGVSQSPRYKVTKRGQDVTLRCDPISSHATLYWYQQALGQGPEFLTYFNYEAQPDKSGLPSDRFSAERPEGSISTLTIQRTEQRDSAMYRCASSLEVAGVSGELFFGEGSRLTVL.

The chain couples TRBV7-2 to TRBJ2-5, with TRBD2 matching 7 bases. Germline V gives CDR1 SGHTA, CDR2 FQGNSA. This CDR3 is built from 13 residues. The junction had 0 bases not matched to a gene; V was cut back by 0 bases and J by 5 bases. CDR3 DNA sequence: TGTGCCAGCAGCTTAGCCGGGGGGGAGACCCAGTACTTC. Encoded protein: CASSLAGGETQYF.

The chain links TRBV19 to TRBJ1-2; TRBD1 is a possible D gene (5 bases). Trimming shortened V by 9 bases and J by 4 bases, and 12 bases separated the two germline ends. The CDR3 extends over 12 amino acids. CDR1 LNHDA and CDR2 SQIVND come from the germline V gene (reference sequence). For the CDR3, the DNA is TGTGCCAGCTCGACAGAACCCTATGGCTACACCTTC. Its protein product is CASSTEPYGYTF.

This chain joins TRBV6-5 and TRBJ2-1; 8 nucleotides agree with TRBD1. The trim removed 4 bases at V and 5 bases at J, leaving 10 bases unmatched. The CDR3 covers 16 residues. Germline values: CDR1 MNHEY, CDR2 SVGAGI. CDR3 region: CASSSDRGVGNNEQFF. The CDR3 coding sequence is TGTGCCAGCAGTTCCGACAGGGGTGTCGGAAACAATGAGCAGTTCTTC.

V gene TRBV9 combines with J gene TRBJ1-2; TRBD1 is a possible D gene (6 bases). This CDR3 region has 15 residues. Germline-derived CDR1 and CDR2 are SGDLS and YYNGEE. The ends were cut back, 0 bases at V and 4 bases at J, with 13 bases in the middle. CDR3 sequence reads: CASSVGGGQGYGYTF. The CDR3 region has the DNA TGTGCCAGCAGCGTAGGAGGGGGACAAGGCTATGGCTACACCTTC.

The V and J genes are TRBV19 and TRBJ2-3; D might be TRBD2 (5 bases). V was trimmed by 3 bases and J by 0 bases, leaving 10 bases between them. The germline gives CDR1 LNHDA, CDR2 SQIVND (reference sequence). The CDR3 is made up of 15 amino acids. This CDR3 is CASSIGGSSTDTQYF. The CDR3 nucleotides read TGTGCCAGTAGTATCGGCGGGTCTAGCACAGATACGCAGTATTTT.

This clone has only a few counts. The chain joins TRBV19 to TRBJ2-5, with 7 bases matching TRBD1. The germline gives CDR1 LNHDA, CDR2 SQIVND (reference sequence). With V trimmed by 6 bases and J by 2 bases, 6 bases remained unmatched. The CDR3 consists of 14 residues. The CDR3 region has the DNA TGTGCCAGTAGGGGCAGGGGGTCTCAAGAGACCCAGTACTTC. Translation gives CASRGRGSQETQYF.

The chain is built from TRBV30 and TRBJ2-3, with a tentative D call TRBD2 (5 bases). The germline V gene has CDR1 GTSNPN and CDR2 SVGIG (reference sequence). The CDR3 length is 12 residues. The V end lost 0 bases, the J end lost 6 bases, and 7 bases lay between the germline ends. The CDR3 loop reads CAWSVSGDTQYF. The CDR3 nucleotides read TGTGCCTGGAGTGTTTCGGGGGATACGCAGTATTTT. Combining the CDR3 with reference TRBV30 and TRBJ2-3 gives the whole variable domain SQTIHQWPATLVQPVGSPLSLECTVEGTSNPNLYWYRQAAGRGLQLLFYSVGIGQISSEVPQNLSASRPQDRQFILSSKKLLLSDSGFYLCAWSVSGDTQYFGPGTRLTVL.

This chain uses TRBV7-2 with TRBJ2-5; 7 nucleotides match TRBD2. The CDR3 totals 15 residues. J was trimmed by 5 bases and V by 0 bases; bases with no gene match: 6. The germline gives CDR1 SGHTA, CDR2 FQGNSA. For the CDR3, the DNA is TGTGCCAGCAGCTTAGCGCGTTCGGGAGGTGAGACCCAGTACTTC. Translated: CASSLARSGGETQYF.

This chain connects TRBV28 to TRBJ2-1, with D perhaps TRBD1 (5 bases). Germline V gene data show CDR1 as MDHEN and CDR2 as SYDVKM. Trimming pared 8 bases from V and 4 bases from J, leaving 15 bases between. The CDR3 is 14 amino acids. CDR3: CASQFGADYNEQFF. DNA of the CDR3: TGTGCCAGCCAGTTTGGGGCAGATTACAATGAGCAGTTCTTC. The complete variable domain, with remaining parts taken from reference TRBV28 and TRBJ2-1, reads DVKVTQSSRYLVKRTGEKVFLECVQDMDHENMFWYRQDPGLGLRLIYFSYDVKMKEKGDIPEGYSVSREKKERFSLILESASTNQTSMYLCASQFGADYNEQFFGPGTRLTVL.

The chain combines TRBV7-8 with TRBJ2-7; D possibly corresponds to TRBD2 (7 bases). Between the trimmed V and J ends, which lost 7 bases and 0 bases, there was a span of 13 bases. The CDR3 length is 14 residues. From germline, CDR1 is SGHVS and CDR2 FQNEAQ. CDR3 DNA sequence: TGTGCCAGCAAGGGGGGGCCGAGCTCCTACGAGCAGTACTTC. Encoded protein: CASKGGPSSYEQYF.

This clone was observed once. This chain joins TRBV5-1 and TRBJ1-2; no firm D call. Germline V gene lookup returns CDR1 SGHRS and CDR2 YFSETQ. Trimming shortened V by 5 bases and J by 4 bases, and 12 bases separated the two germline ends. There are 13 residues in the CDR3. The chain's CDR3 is CASSPGRTYGYTF. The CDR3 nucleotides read TGCGCCAGCAGTCCCGGGAGAACCTATGGCTACACCTTC.

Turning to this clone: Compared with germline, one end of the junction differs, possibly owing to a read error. DNA of the CDR3: TGCGCCAGCAGCAATGGAGTACTAGCGGGAGACAAGGAGCAGTTCTTC. Translating it yields CASSNGVLAGDKEQFF. V is TRBV5-1 and J is TRBJ2-1; 11 bases align to TRBD2. CDR3 size: 16 residues. Germline loops: CDR1 SGHRS, CDR2 YFSETQ.

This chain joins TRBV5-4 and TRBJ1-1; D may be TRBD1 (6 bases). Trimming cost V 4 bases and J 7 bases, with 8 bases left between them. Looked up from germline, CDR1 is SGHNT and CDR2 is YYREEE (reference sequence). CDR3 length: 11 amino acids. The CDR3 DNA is TGTGCCAGCAGCGACAGGTTTGAAGCTTTCTTT. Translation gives CASSDRFEAFF.

As DNA, the CDR3 is TGTGCCAGCAGCCTGACAGGGAACAATCAGCCCCAGCATTTT. This codes for CASSLTGNNQPQHF. V and J are TRBV5-5 and TRBJ1-5; 7 bases align to TRBD1. This CDR3 spans 14 amino acids. Germline V gives CDR1 SGHKS, CDR2 YYEKEE (reference sequence). V was pared by 4 bases and J by 3 bases, with 4 bases of the junction left unmatched.

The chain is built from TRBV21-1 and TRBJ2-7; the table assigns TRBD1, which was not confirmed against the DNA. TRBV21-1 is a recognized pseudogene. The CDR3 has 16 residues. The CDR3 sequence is CASSPRDRELLDEQYF. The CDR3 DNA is TGTGCCAGCAGCCCCAGGGACAGGGAGTTGCTAGACGAGCAGTACTTC.

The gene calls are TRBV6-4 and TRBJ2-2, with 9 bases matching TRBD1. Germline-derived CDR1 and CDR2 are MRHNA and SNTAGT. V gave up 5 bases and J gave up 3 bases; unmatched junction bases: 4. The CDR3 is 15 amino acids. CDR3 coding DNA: TGTGCCAGCAGTCCACAGGGGGCCGACACCGGGGAGCTGTTTTTT. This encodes CASSPQGADTGELFF.

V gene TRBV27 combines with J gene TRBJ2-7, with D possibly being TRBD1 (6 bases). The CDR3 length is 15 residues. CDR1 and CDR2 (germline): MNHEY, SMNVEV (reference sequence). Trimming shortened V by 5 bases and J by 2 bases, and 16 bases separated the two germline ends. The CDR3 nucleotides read TGTGCCAGCAGTCGAGACAGGATAGAGACCTACGAGCAGTACTTC. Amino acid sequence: CASSRDRIETYEQYF.

The CDR3 DNA reads as TGTGCCATCAGTGACGGACAGGGCACCGATTCACCCCTCCACTTT. Translated: CAISDGQGTDSPLHF. The J gene is TRBJ1-6, the V gene TRBV10-3, with 8 bases fitting TRBD1. The trim removed 3 bases at V and 8 bases at J, leaving 6 bases unmatched. This CDR3 spans 15 amino acids. The V gene's germline CDR1 is ENHRY and CDR2 SYGVKD.

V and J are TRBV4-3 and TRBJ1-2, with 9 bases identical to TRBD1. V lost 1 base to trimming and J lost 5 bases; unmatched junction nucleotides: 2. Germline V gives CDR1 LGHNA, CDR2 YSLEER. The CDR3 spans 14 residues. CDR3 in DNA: TGCGCCAGCAGCCAAGGACAGGGGGAATATGGCTACACCTTC. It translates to CASSQGQGEYGYTF.

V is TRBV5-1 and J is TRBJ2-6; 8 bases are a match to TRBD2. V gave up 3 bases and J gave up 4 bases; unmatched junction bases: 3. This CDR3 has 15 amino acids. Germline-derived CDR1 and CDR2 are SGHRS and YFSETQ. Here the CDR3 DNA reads TGCGCCAGCAGCTCAGCGGGAGCCGGGGCCAACGTCCTGACTTTC. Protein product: CASSSAGAGANVLTF.

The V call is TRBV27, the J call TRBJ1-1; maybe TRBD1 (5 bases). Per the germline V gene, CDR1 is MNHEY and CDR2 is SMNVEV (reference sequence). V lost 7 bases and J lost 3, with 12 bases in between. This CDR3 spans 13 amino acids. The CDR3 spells CASTPRGYTEAFF. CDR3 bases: TGTGCCAGCACCCCAAGGGGTTACACTGAAGCTTTCTTT.

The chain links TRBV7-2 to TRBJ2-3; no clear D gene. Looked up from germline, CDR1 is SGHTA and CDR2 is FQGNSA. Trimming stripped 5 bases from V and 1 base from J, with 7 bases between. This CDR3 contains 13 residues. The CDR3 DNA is TGTGCCAGCAGCAGAGATGGCACAGATACGCAGTATTTT. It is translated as CASSRDGTDTQYF.

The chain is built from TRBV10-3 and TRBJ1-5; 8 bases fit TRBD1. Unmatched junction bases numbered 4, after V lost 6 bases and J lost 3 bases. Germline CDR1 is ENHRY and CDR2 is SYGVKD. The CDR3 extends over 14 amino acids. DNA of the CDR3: TGTGCCATCAGACCGACAGGGGACAATCAGCCCCAGCATTTT. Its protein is CAIRPTGDNQPQHF.

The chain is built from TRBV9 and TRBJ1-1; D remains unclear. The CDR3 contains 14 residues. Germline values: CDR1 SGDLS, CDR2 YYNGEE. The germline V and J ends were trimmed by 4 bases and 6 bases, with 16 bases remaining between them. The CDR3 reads CASSPMLGTAEAFF. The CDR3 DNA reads TGTGCCAGCAGCCCAATGTTGGGTACAGCTGAAGCTTTCTTT. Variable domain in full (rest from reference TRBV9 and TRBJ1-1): DSGVTQTPKHLITATGQRVTLRCSPRSGDLSVYWYQQSLDQGLQFLIQYYNGEERAKGNILERFSAQQFPDLHSELNLSSLELGDSALYFCASSPMLGTAEAFFGQGTRLTVV.

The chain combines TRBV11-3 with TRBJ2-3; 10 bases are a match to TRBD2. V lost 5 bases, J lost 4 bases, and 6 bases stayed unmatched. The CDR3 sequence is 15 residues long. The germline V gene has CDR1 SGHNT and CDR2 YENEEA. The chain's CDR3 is CASSPGTSEPDTQYF. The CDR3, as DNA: TGTGCCAGCAGCCCCGGGACTAGCGAACCAGATACGCAGTATTTT. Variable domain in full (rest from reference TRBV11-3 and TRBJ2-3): EAGVVQSPRYKIIEKKQPVAFWCNPISGHNTLYWYLQNLGQGPELLIRYENEEAVDDSQLPKDRFSAERLKGVDSTLKIQPAELGDSAVYLCASSPGTSEPDTQYFGPGTRLTVL.

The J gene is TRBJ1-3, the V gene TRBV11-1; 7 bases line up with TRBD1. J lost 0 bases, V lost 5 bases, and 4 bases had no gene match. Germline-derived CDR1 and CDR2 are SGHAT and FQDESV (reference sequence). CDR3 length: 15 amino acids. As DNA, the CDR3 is TGTGCCAGCAGCCGACAGGGAAGCTCTGGAAACACCATATATTTT. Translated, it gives CASSRQGSSGNTIYF.